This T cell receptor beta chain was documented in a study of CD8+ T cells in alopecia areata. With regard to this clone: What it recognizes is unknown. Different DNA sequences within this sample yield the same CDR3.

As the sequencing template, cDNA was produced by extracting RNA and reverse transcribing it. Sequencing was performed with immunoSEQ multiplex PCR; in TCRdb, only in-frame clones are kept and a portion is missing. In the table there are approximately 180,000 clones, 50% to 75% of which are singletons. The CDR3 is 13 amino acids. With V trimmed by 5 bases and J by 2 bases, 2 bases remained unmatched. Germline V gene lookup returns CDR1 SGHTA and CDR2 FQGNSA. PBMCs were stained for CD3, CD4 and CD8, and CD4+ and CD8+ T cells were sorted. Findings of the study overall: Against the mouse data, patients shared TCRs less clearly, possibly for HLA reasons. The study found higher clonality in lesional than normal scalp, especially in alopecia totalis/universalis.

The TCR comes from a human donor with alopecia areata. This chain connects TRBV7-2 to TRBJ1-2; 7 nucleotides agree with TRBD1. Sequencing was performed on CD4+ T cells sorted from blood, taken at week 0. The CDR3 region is CASSPDRNYGYTF. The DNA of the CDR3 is TGTGCCAGCAGCCCGGACAGGAACTATGGCTACACCTTC.